The sequence of this T cell receptor (beta chain) was determined in a study of blood T cell repertoires in COVID-19. The method was immunoSEQ multiplex PCR; TCRdb's version includes in-frame clones alone and lacks a portion of them. The repertoire holds around 170,000 clones, with approximately 81% as singletons. The CDR3 has 15 amino acids. V lost 3 bases to trimming and J lost 8 bases; unmatched junction nucleotides: 9. Germline lookup yields CDR1 LGHNA and CDR2 YSLEER. The source is a woman aged 50 to 65 who had recovered from COVID-19. This chain connects TRBV4-3 to TRBJ1-4, with TRBD1 matching over 7 bases. The sequenced sample was PBMCs or T cells enriched from blood (not recorded which). The CDR3 spells CASSHRQGMEEKLFF. In nucleotides, the CDR3 is TGCGCCAGCAGCCACAGACAGGGAATGGAGGAAAAACTGTTTTTT.